Below, 25 T cell receptor beta chains from the same sample are listed, as sequenced in a study of T cell repertoires in cytomegalovirus infection. Their cognate antigens are unknown. TCRdb fed the reads into MiXCR, producing one record per CDR3 protein. The sample lists 450,000 to 550,000 distinct CDR3 sequences, 42% seen once, with about two fifths in the top ten. The sample in question was cultured PBMCs, obtained from culture after CMV antigen stimulation. These receptors were obtained from a human donor in good health (CMV status not recorded). Some clones in this sample may be carry-over from other donors' samples.

The V and J genes are TRBV7-2 and TRBJ1-1; D is possibly TRBD1 (5 bases). The CDR3 is 18 amino acids. The germline V and J ends were trimmed by 1 base and 0 bases, with 18 bases remaining between them. Germline-derived CDR1 and CDR2 are SGHTA and FQGNSA. The CDR3 region has the DNA TGTGCCAGCAGCTTAGATCATATACAGACAGTCATGAACACTGAAGCTTTCTTT. Amino acid sequence: CASSLDHIQTVMNTEAFF.

J is TRBJ1-2 and V is TRBV4-1, with 7 bases that match TRBD1. Germline V lookup: CDR1 MGHRA, CDR2 YSYEKL. CDR3 length: 14 residues. The V segment lost 0 bases and the J segment 6 bases; nucleotides outside the gene matches: 4. CDR3 sequence (DNA): TGCGCCAGCAGCCAAGATAGAGGGGGCGATGGCTACACCTTC. Its translation: CASSQDRGGDGYTF.

This clonotype was detected only once. V gene TRBV12-3 or TRBV12-4 combines with J gene TRBJ1-1; D not certain. Trimming left V 6 bases short and J 1 base short, with 18 bases between. The length of the CDR3 is 16 residues. CDR3 loop: CASSTLTEPANTEAFF. In nucleotides, the CDR3 is TGTGCCAGCAGCACTCTCACGGAGCCGGCGAACACTGAAGCTTTCTTT.

The rearrangement uses TRBV11-3 and TRBJ2-1; D unresolved. V shed 1 base and J shed 10 bases, with 8 bases lying between them. From germline, CDR1 is SGHNT and CDR2 YENEEA. The CDR3 is 12 amino acids. The CDR3 loop is CASSLGVGEQFF. The CDR3 DNA reads TGTGCCAGCAGCTTAGGAGTAGGAGAGCAGTTCTTC.

This chain joins TRBV6-5 and TRBJ2-1; tentative D call: TRBD2 (6 bases). V gave up 5 bases and J gave up 6 bases, with 20 bases separating them. Germline CDR1 reads MNHEY; CDR2 reads SVGAGI. The CDR3 sequence is 16 residues long. Here the CDR3 reads CASSTTTRPPSNEQFF. CDR3 DNA: TGTGCCAGCAGTACGACGACTAGGCCGCCGTCCAATGAGCAGTTCTTC.

The rearrangement joins TRBV7-2 to TRBJ2-5; D is undetermined. Germline CDR1 and CDR2: SGHTA and FQGNSA. Trimming cost V 2 bases and J 4 bases, with 11 bases left between them. The CDR3 has 14 amino acids. The DNA for the CDR3 is TGTGCCAGCAGCTTACGCCACGGCGGAGAGACCCAGTACTTC. It specifies CASSLRHGGETQYF.

This clonotype occurred many times. The gene calls are TRBV7-2 and TRBJ2-7; 9 bases are shared with TRBD1. Germline trimming cut 7 bases from V and 1 base from J; bases unmatched to any gene: 5. From germline, CDR1 is SGHTA and CDR2 FQGNSA. This CDR3 is 14 amino acids long. CDR3: CASTPGTGSYEQYF. The CDR3 coding sequence is TGTGCCAGCACCCCCGGGACAGGGTCCTACGAGCAGTACTTC.

This chain uses TRBV7-6 with TRBJ2-1; D ambiguous. This CDR3 region has 11 residues. Trimming cost V 5 bases and J 9 bases, with 8 bases left between them. From germline, CDR1 is SGHVS and CDR2 FNYEAQ. CDR3 nucleotide sequence: TGTGCCAGCAGCCGAGAACTTGAGCAGTTCTTC. It translates to CASSRELEQFF.

This clonotype was seen a handful of times. The CDR3 nucleotides are TGTGCCAGCAGCCCAGTAGGCACAACTAATGAAAAACTGTTTTTT. Encoded protein: CASSPVGTTNEKLFF. The rearrangement joins TRBV7-2 to TRBJ1-4; no definite D call. Trimming took 5 bases from V and 0 from J, leaving 10 bases between them. This CDR3 has 15 amino acids. Germline CDR1 and CDR2: SGHTA and FQGNSA.

This chain links TRBV7-9 with TRBJ1-1; tentatively, D is TRBD1 (5 bases). The CDR3 contains 13 residues. V lost 8 bases and J lost 3, with 13 bases in between. Germline loops: CDR1 SEHNR, CDR2 FQNEAQ (reference sequence). The CDR3 DNA reads as TGTGCCAGCCCGAAACCCAGGGACACTGAAGCTTTCTTT. Protein: CASPKPRDTEAFF.

This sequence joins TRBV6-5 and TRBJ1-1, with TRBD1 matching over 7 bases. The germline V gene has CDR1 MNHEY and CDR2 SVGAGI. The CDR3 totals 12 residues. The V segment lost 6 bases and the J segment 8 bases; nucleotides outside the gene matches: 6. CDR3 region: CASRPSGGEAFF. In DNA, the CDR3 is TGTGCCAGCAGACCCTCAGGGGGAGAAGCTTTCTTT.

This clonotype came up a few times. The chain has TRBV7-2 and TRBJ2-7; 12 nucleotides match TRBD2. Germline CDR1 SGHTA, CDR2 FQGNSA. Trimming removed 2 bases from V and 3 bases from J; junction bases left unmatched: 5. CDR3 size: 16 residues. The CDR3 DNA reads TGTGCCAGCAGCTTATCTAGCGGGGGGGGGTACTACGAGCAGTACTTC. Translating it yields CASSLSSGGGYYEQYF. Full variable domain (missing parts from reference TRBV7-2 and TRBJ2-7): GAGVSQSPSNKVTEKGKDVELRCDPISGHTALYWYRQSLGQGLEFLIYFQGNSAPDKSGLPSDRFSAERTGGSVSTLTIQRTQQEDSAVYLCASSLSSGGGYYEQYFGPGTRLTVT.

The genes are TRBV7-6 and TRBJ1-2; no definite D call. V was pared by 3 bases and J by 5 bases, with 16 bases between. CDR1 and CDR2 (germline): SGHVS, FNYEAQ. This CDR3 region has 15 residues. CDR3 nucleotides: TGTGCCAGCAGCTTGATGGGTGATCCTCGGTATGGCTACACCTTC. Translated, it gives CASSLMGDPRYGYTF.

The chain has TRBV29-1 and TRBJ2-1, with D perhaps TRBD2 (5 bases). Trimming stripped 7 bases from V and 5 bases from J, with 12 bases between. The CDR3 has 12 amino acids. Looked up from germline, CDR1 is SQVTM and CDR2 is ANQGSEA. DNA of the CDR3: TGCAGCGGAGGGTTTCCGGACAATGAGCAGTTCTTC. Translated: CSGGFPDNEQFF.

This clonotype was counted between two and nine times. The rearrangement uses TRBV6-6 and TRBJ2-7; D not resolved. Per the germline V gene, CDR1 is MNHNY and CDR2 is SVGAGI (reference sequence). Deletions cut 2 bases from V and 4 bases from J, with 9 bases between. The CDR3 runs 13 residues. The CDR3 reads CASSYMVGYEQYF. For the CDR3, the DNA is TGTGCCAGCAGTTACATGGTAGGATACGAGCAGTACTTC.

The chain recombines TRBV7-6 with TRBJ2-3; 7 bases agree with TRBD1. There are 15 residues in the CDR3. Per germline, CDR1 SGHVS and CDR2 FNYEAQ. V gave up 7 bases and J gave up 5 bases; unmatched junction bases: 12. The CDR3 DNA is TGTGCCAGCACCCTACGACAGGGCTATAAAGATACGCAGTATTTT. Translated: CASTLRQGYKDTQYF. The whole variable domain, filled in from reference TRBV7-6 and TRBJ2-3, reads GAGVSQSPRYKVTKRGQDVALRCDPISGHVSLYWYRQALGQGPEFLTYFNYEAQQDKSGLPNDRFSAERPEGSISTLTIQRTEQRDSAMYRCASTLRQGYKDTQYFGPGTRLTVL.

This clonotype was seen repeatedly, ten times or more. This rearrangement joins TRBV7-2 to TRBJ2-5, with D perhaps given as TRBD1 or TRBD2 (5 bases each). The germline CDR1 and CDR2 sequences are SGHTA and FQGNSA. With 4 bases removed from V and 4 bases from J, the gap between germline ends came to 10 bases. The CDR3 has 13 amino acids. CDR3 protein: CASSYRDVETQYF. DNA for the CDR3: TGTGCCAGCAGCTACCGGGACGTAGAGACCCAGTACTTC.

V and J are TRBV12-3 or TRBV12-4 and TRBJ1-5; unclear D gene. The CDR3 runs to 13 residues. Deletions cut 1 base from V and 5 bases from J, with 6 bases between. CDR3 sequence: CASSLEGYQPQHF. In DNA form, the CDR3 reads TGTGCCAGCAGTTTAGAGGGTTATCAGCCCCAGCATTTT.

The chain carries TRBV20-1 and TRBJ2-3; 13 nucleotides line up with TRBD2. This CDR3 region has 18 residues. CDR1 is DFQATT and CDR2 is SNEGSKA in the germline V gene (reference sequence). V shed 0 bases and J 4 bases; nucleotides not matched to a gene: 10. CDR3 DNA sequence: TGCAGTGCTAGAGATATCACTAGCGGGAGGGCCGCCGCAGATACGCAGTATTTT. The encoded protein is CSARDITSGRAAADTQYF.

The chain joins TRBV7-2 to TRBJ1-5; 8 nucleotides line up with TRBD1. Germline V gives CDR1 SGHTA, CDR2 FQGNSA. The junction had 2 bases not matched to a gene; V was cut back by 5 bases and J by 5 bases. There are 13 residues in the CDR3. The CDR3 loop is CASSTDRDQPQHF. DNA for the CDR3: TGTGCCAGCAGCACGGACAGGGATCAGCCCCAGCATTTT.

This clonotype was seen many times. The chain combines TRBV7-8 with TRBJ2-1; TRBD2 might be the D (5 bases). CDR3 length equals 12 residues. Germline CDR1 SGHVS, CDR2 FQNEAQ. V dropped 6 bases and J dropped 6 bases, with 9 bases sitting between them. In DNA, the CDR3 is TGTGCCAGCAGACCCGGAGGCAATGAGCAGTTCTTC. This encodes CASRPGGNEQFF. Filled out from reference TRBV7-8 and TRBJ2-1, the complete variable domain reads GAGVSQSPRYKVAKRGQDVALRCDPISGHVSLFWYQQALGQGPEFLTYFQNEAQLDKSGLPSDRFFAERPEGSVSTLKIQRTQQEDSAVYLCASRPGGNEQFFGPGTRLTVL.

This clonotype has a handful of counts. The CDR3 protein is CASSRHDPQETQYF. In nucleotides, the CDR3 is TGTGCCAGCAGCCGACACGACCCGCAAGAGACCCAGTACTTC. The rearrangement uses TRBV7-2 and TRBJ2-5; no reliable D call. Trimming took 5 bases from V and 2 from J, leaving 12 bases between them. Germline lookup yields CDR1 SGHTA and CDR2 FQGNSA. The CDR3 is 14 residues long. Using reference TRBV7-2 and TRBJ2-5 for the parts outside the CDR3, the full variable domain is GAGVSQSPSNKVTEKGKDVELRCDPISGHTALYWYRQSLGQGLEFLIYFQGNSAPDKSGLPSDRFSAERTGGSVSTLTIQRTQQEDSAVYLCASSRHDPQETQYFGPGTRLLVL.

This clonotype was found many times. This chain uses TRBV7-2 with TRBJ1-2; D not certain. This CDR3 is 14 amino acids long. V lost 2 bases, J lost 4 bases, and 11 bases lay in between. Germline V gene data show CDR1 as SGHTA and CDR2 as FQGNSA. The CDR3 sequence is CASSLLDSGYGYTF. The CDR3 region has the DNA TGTGCCAGCAGCTTACTGGACTCTGGCTATGGCTACACCTTC.

The gene calls are TRBV9 and TRBJ1-4; 8 bases match TRBD1. CDR1 and CDR2 (germline): SGDLS, YYNGEE. The CDR3 runs 17 residues. The V segment lost 3 bases and the J segment 8 bases; nucleotides outside the gene matches: 15. Here the CDR3 reads CASSAPGQAPGGEKLFF. The CDR3 DNA reads as TGTGCCAGCAGCGCTCCGGGACAGGCCCCCGGAGGAGAAAAACTGTTTTTT.

V and J are TRBV12-3 or TRBV12-4 and TRBJ1-1; D perhaps matches TRBD1 (5 bases). V lost 6 bases, J lost 6 bases, and 17 bases lay in between. CDR3 length equals 14 residues. The DNA for the CDR3 is TGTGCCAGCAGCCCGAACGGCGGGACCCCTGAAGCTTTCTTT. This encodes CASSPNGGTPEAFF.